This TCR beta chain was found in a study of Ad26.COV2.S vaccination and SARS-CoV-2 variants. Treatment of the sample: 15 to 20 received Ad26.COV2.S at low or high dose, single or two shots; roughly five received placebo; per-sample allocation not given. Samples were taken on day 63 after the first vaccine or placebo injection. An Ad26 vector was used to express Wuhan-strain SARS-CoV-2 spike as the vaccine. CDR1 LGHNA and CDR2 YSLEER come from the germline V gene. The CDR3 is made up of 16 amino acids. The germline V and J ends were trimmed by 1 base and 10 bases, with 19 bases remaining between them. Measured with immunoSEQ multiplex PCR; TCRdb has only the in-frame clones, and not every one. The table shows about 350,000 clones, with approximately 90% occurring only once.

The receptor was isolated from a person aged 18 to 65 who received the Ad26.COV2.S COVID-19 vaccine or a placebo. The chain has TRBV4-3 and TRBJ1-4; D not certain. This sample comprised peripheral blood, obtained in a trial of Ad26.COV2.S vaccine versus placebo. CDR3 in amino acids: CASSQGTDAFLRKLFF. The CDR3 region has the DNA TGCGCCAGCAGCCAAGGGACTGACGCTTTTCTACGAAAACTGTTTTTT.